The rows below give T cell receptor beta chains drawn from one sample of a study of blood T cell repertoires in COVID-19. Using immunoSEQ multiplex PCR, the repertoire was profiled, and TCRdb retains in-frame clones only, with some absent. Here the sample spans around 700,000 clones, about 90% being singletons. The sequencing sample was made of peripheral blood. These receptor sequences come from a woman between 18 and 29 years old with acute or convalescent COVID-19. The CDR3 runs from the conserved cysteine through the conserved F or W. Clone size is not always given. Where it is, it says once, few, many or a class for expanded clones.

TRBV3-1/TRBV3-2,once,CASSQPDRGNGYTF
TRBV4-3,.,CASSLTSGVPGELFF
TRBV27,.,CASRAGGNSYGNTIYF
TRBV24-1,.,CATSDSDRGDGTDTQYF
TRBV29-1,.,CSARDTAYEQYF
TRBV29-1,.,CSVRQAAEAFF
TRBV4-1,.,CASSQWTAEEQFF
TRBV14,.,CASSRGSPPKEKLFF
TRBV7-2,.,CASSSLKGAESYNEQFF
TRBV6-5,.,CASLEWTQGRGGYTF
TRBV19,.,CASNSGGPGYSPLHF
TRBV6-5,.,CASTDRGKYNEQFF
TRBV18,.,CASSLGQGWDNEQFF
TRBV10-3,.,CAISESEGMNTEAFF
TRBV21-1,.,CASSKEGAGAPGEQYF
TRBV6-2/TRBV6-3,.,CASSNLNYGYTF
TRBV12-3/TRBV12-4,.,CASTLGGYEQYF
TRBV7-8,.,CASSPPLTELNTEAFF